What follows describes a single T cell receptor (beta chain). The data derive from a study of blood T cell repertoires in COVID-19. The wider study: The United States, Italy and Spain were the sources of the acute and convalescent COVID-19 samples. T cells, B-cell-depleted T cells, or PBMCs provided the cDNA or gDNA that served as material.

The CDR3 has 15 amino acids. Germline CDR1 and CDR2: MNHEY and SVGAGI. Unmatched junction bases numbered 5, after V lost 7 bases and J lost 4 bases. As originally analysed: Nucleated cell counts were estimated from reference gene primer amplification. Method: immunoSEQ multiplex PCR; TCRdb's copy keeps in-frame clones and lacks some. Clone size and the V and J calls come from that table; the DNA yielded D and trimming. The sample shows over 100,000 clones, under 90% of them seen only once. What was sequenced was peripheral blood. This receptor was identified in a woman aged 65 to 85 with acute or convalescent COVID-19. The chain employs TRBV6-5 and TRBJ2-2, with 11 bases matching TRBD2. The CDR3 protein is CASIRLAGTTGELFF. The CDR3 DNA sequence: TGTGCCAGCATTCGACTAGCGGGGACCACCGGGGAGCTGTTTTTT.